By frequency in the sample, the clone carrying this T cell receptor beta chain is medium-sized. What it binds is unknown. With V trimmed by 5 bases and J by 5 bases, 7 bases remained unmatched. The CDR3 has 15 amino acids. Germline V gene lookup returns CDR1 MNHEY and CDR2 SMNVEV (reference sequence). These data belong to a study of T cells in localized non-small cell lung cancer. Study findings and constraints: Tumor showed lower T cell clonality than uninvolved adjacent lung, where it was highest. Appearing in adjacent lung were a median approximately 50 of the top 100 tumor clones. Analysis by sequencing included only one tumor region, so heterogeneity remains possible.

Generated by immunoSEQ multiplex PCR, the TCRdb table keeps only in-frame clones and is missing some. Of about 35,000 clones in the sample, around 93% are singletons; the top ten hold 10% to 15%. The TCR sequence derives from a female donor at least 60 years old with stage II lung adenocarcinoma. J is TRBJ1-5 and V is TRBV27; 9 bases map to TRBD1. The specimen was peripheral blood mononuclear cells, collected before any cancer treatment. The DNA for the CDR3 is TGTGCCAGCAGTCCTTGGACAGGGGCCGATCAGCCCCAGCATTTT. It translates to CASSPWTGADQPQHF.